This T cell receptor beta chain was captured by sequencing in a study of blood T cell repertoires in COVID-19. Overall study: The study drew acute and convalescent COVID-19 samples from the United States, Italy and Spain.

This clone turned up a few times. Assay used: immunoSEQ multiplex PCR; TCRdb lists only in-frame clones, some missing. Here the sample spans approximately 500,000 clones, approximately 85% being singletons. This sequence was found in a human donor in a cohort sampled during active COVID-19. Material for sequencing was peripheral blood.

The CDR3 DNA sequence: TGTGCCAGCAGCGTAGAAGGCAGGGGGCCAACTGAAGCTTTCTTT. It is translated as CASSVEGRGPTEAFF. The chain has TRBV9 and TRBJ1-1; 8 bases are shared with TRBD1. This CDR3 is 15 amino acids long. CDR1 and CDR2 (germline): SGDLS, YYNGEE. V lost 0 bases, J lost 5 bases, and 6 bases stayed unmatched.